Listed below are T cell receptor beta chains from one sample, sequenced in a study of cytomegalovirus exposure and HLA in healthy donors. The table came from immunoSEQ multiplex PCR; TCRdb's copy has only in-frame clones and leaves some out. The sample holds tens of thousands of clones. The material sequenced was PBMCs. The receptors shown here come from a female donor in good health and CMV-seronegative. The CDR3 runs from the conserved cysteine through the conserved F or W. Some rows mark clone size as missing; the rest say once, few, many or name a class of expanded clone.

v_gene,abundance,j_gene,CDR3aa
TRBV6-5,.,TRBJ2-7,CASSYYGSPYYEQYF
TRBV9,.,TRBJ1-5,CASSKTGVQPQHF
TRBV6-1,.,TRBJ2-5,CASSGGQGAETQYF
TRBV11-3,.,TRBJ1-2,CASSSGRIQGGYTF
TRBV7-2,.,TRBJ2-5,CASSQGQGQETQYF
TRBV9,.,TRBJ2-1,CASSVEGEVGYNEQFF
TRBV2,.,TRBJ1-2,CASSEVGRANYGYTF
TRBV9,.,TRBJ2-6,CASSVQGSGANVLTF
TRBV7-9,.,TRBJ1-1,CASSLGSLGDTEAFF
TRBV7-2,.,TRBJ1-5,CASSYEGAGGRFQPQHF
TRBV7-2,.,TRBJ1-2,CASSFSQDNYGYTF
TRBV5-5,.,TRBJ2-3,CASSPRQGGSDTQYF
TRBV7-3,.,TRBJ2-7,CASSPDRVSYEQYF
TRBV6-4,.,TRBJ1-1,CASSDTTGGTEAFF
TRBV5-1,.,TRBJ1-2,CASSLGQSYGYTF
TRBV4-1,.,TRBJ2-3,CASTPGRYPTDTQYF
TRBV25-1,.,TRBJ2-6,CASSRGWGGVSGANVLTF
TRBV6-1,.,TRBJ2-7,CASNRAGGTYEQYF
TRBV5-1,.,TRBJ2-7,CASSLAGTVTYEQYF
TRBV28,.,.,CASSRGDSPYEQYF
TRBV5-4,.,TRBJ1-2,CASSFGGAVGYTF
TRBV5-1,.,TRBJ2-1,CASSLLGQGARNEQFF
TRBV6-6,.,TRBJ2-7,CASSYSRTTGEYF
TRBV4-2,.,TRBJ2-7,CASSRTDRVDNEQYF
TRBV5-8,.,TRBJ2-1,CASSLVGTGMFNEQFF
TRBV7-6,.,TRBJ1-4,CASSGSRDRVRGEKLFF
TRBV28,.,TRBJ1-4,CASSLGGKMEKLFF
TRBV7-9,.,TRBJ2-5,CATAPSGSQETQYF
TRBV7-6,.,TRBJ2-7,CASSQDPGQGYHEQYF
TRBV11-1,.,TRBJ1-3,CASSRNSGSGNTIYF
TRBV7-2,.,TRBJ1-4,CASSLQRNEKLFF
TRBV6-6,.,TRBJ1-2,CASSLRQGAGGDYTF
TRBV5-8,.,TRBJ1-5,CASSSRQGSNQPQHF
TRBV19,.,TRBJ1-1,CASSIGEGLAEAFF
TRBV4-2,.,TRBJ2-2,CASSQESSNTGELFF
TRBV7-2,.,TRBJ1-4,CASSLAGGDEKLFF
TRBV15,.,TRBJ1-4,CATSGDRGNSFAKLFF
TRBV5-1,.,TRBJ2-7,CASSLSTGSRTYEQYF
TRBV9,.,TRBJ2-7,CASSVDGAGDEQYF
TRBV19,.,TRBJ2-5,CASSISEQETQYF
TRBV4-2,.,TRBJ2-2,CASSQTLAGGPGTGELFF
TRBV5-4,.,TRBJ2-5,CASSLARVAEETQYF
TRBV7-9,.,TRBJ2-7,CASSLGGDRSYEQYF
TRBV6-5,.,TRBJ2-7,CASSYGRVVGYEQYF
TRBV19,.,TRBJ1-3,CASSIGLRRQGSGNTIYF
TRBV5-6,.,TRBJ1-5,CASSLGQGNRPQHF
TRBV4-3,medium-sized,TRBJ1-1,CASSPIRGTEAFF